This record looks at one TCR beta chain sequence and its context. Its target is unknown. The CDR3 contains 15 residues. V was shortened by 0 bases and J by 9 bases, with 15 bases between the two germline ends. Germline CDR1 LGHNA, CDR2 YNFKEQ. The data stem from a study of T cells after posttransplantation cyclophosphamide. Study observations and caveats: Recipient CMV seropositivity and CMV reactivation strongly tracked TRB clonality.

Sequencing used immunoSEQ multiplex PCR; TCRdb keeps in-frame clones, though not all of them. The repertoire holds roughly 15,000 clones, with roughly 71% as singletons. This chain connects TRBV4-2 to TRBJ1-3; TRBD1 might be the D (5 bases). The TCR was taken from a man aged 50 to 59. Sequencing was carried out using memory CD4+ T cells sorted from PBMCs. CDR3 protein: CASSQEEGQGGTIYF. The DNA of the CDR3 is TGTGCCAGCAGCCAAGAGGAGGGGCAGGGTGGCACCATATATTTT.